The clone carrying this T cell receptor (beta chain) came up many times. Its antigen is unknown. This sample is part of a study of T cell repertoires in cytomegalovirus infection. About the research overall: CMV infection plus the matching HLA type was flagged by public TCR beta signatures. Points from the study as a whole: Frequencies of public TCR beta families were cumulated, and this identified carriers of CMV plus the relevant HLA. In two of eight donors, the top clonotype was HLA-C-restricted CMV-specific.

TCRdb reprocessed the reads via MiXCR and lists one record per CDR3 protein. Of about 490,000 distinct CDR3 sequences in the sample, 11% were seen once. V was clipped by 3 bases and J by 4 bases, with 12 bases between them. Germline V gene data show CDR1 as SGHTA and CDR2 as FQGTGA. The CDR3 runs to 14 residues. The chain has TRBV7-3 and TRBJ1-1; D is possibly TRBD1 (5 bases). The TCR was taken from a human donor in good health (CMV status not recorded). Some clones in this sample may be carry-over from other donors' samples. The sample comprised PBMCs. CDR3 bases: TGTGCCAGCAGCTTTCAGCCAGGGTCCACTGAAGCTTTCTTT. As protein: CASSFQPGSTEAFF.